The next 29 T cell receptor beta chains were all read from a single sample in a study of response to subunit inactivated influenza vaccine. Using its own MiXCR run on the RT-PCR reads, TCRdb lists one record per CDR3 protein. In the table there are about 190,000 distinct CDR3 sequences, roughly an eighth of which are singletons. The sequencing here drew on CD8+ T cells sorted from PBMCs, taken 5 to 6 days after vaccination. All receptors come from a man aged 50 to 60 who received an inactivated influenza vaccine.

This clonotype was seen only a few times. The V gene is TRBV6-5, the J gene TRBJ2-7, with TRBD1 matching 8 bases. The CDR3 has 14 residues. Per the germline V gene, CDR1 is MNHEY and CDR2 is SVGAGI. The trim removed 0 bases at V and 5 bases at J, leaving 3 bases unmatched. CDR3 region: CASSYSPDRDEQYF. DNA for the CDR3: TGTGCCAGCAGTTACTCGCCGGACAGGGACGAGCAGTACTTC.

The chain uses TRBV23-1 and TRBJ2-7, with 7 positions matching TRBD2. TRBV23-1 is sorted into the ORF group, with uncertain function. This CDR3 region has 14 residues. V was pared by 4 bases and J by 2 bases, with 5 bases of the junction left unmatched. The CDR3 DNA follows: TGCGCCAGCAGTCGGGGACTAAATGCCTACGAGCAGTACTTC. This sequence encodes CASSRGLNAYEQYF.

The genes are TRBV6-2 or TRBV6-3 and TRBJ1-4; D is uncertain. CDR1 is MNHEY, CDR2 SVGEGT, per germline. This CDR3 contains 15 residues. V lost 5 bases, J lost 5 bases, and 15 bases lay in between. CDR3 region: CASSLDGEINEKLFF. In DNA form, the CDR3 reads TGTGCCAGCAGTCTGGACGGAGAGATCAATGAAAAACTGTTTTTT.

In this sample, this clonotype turned up a few times. The chain is built from TRBV11-2 and TRBJ2-7, with 13 bases lining up with TRBD2. V lost 5 bases, J lost 3 bases, and 4 bases stayed unmatched. Germline CDR1 is SGHAT and CDR2 is FQNNGV. The CDR3 sequence is 15 residues long. For the CDR3, the DNA is TGTGCCAGCAGCACGGGACTAGCGGGACTCTACGAGCAGTACTTC. This codes for CASSTGLAGLYEQYF.

This clonotype was detected a few times. This chain uses TRBV11-2 with TRBJ2-7; D uncertain. Germline V lookup: CDR1 SGHAT, CDR2 FQNNGV. The CDR3 loop spans 16 amino acids. The germline V and J ends were trimmed by 0 bases and 4 bases, with 16 bases remaining between them. The CDR3 loop reads CASSLDMTSKKYEQYF. The CDR3 nucleotides are TGTGCCAGCAGCTTAGACATGACATCCAAAAAGTACGAGCAGTACTTC.

This clonotype was detected ten times or more. The chain is built from TRBV20-1 and TRBJ2-1; 7 nucleotides agree with TRBD2. Unmatched junction bases numbered 8, after V lost 0 bases and J lost 9 bases. In germline, CDR1 is DFQATT, CDR2 SNEGSKA (reference sequence). This CDR3 has 14 residues. The CDR3 protein is CSARDGGLAVEQFF. The CDR3 DNA sequence: TGCAGTGCTAGAGATGGTGGGCTAGCGGTTGAGCAGTTCTTC.

This clonotype came up a few times. The V call is TRBV7-9, the J call TRBJ2-7; 7 bases map to TRBD1. Unmatched junction bases numbered 5, after V lost 2 bases and J lost 1 base. The V gene's germline CDR1 is SEHNR and CDR2 FQNEAQ (reference sequence). The CDR3 loop spans 15 amino acids. In DNA, the CDR3 is TGTGCCAGCAGCTTACATGCAGGGGGTTCCTACGAGCAGTACTTC. Translation: CASSLHAGGSYEQYF. Complete variable domain (other parts from reference TRBV7-9 and TRBJ2-7): DTGVSQNPRHKITKRGQNVTFRCDPISEHNRLYWYRQTLGQGPEFLTYFQNEAQLEKSRLLSDRFSAERPKGSFSTLEIQRTEQGDSAMYLCASSLHAGGSYEQYFGPGTRLTVT.

The chain has TRBV28 and TRBJ2-3; D perhaps matches TRBD2 (5 bases). Trimming cost V 5 bases and J 4 bases, with 13 bases left between them. The CDR3 is 14 amino acids. Per germline, CDR1 MDHEN and CDR2 SYDVKM. The CDR3 DNA reads as TGTGCCAGCAGTCTAGCCAGACATCCAGATACGCAGTATTTT. Translating gives CASSLARHPDTQYF.

This clonotype was counted between two and nine times. The chain carries TRBV6-5 and TRBJ2-1; D may match TRBD1 or TRBD2 (7 bases each). Looked up from germline, CDR1 is MNHEY and CDR2 is SVGAGI. With 0 bases removed from V and 5 bases from J, the gap between germline ends came to 17 bases. The CDR3 covers 17 residues. DNA for the CDR3: TGTGCCAGCAGTTACTCGACAGGGAGGGACAAACACAATGAGCAGTTCTTC. It codes for CASSYSTGRDKHNEQFF.

This clonotype was counted between two and nine times. The rearrangement links TRBV12-3 or TRBV12-4 to TRBJ2-1, with D possibly being TRBD1 or TRBD2 (5 bases each). Trimming removed 5 bases from V and 4 bases from J, with 18 bases in between. This CDR3 contains 16 residues. The CDR3 DNA reads as TGTGCCAGCAGTCCCACGGGACCAGGAAATTACAATGAGCAGTTCTTC. Protein product: CASSPTGPGNYNEQFF.

V gene TRBV7-8 combines with J gene TRBJ2-5, with a possible D match to TRBD1 (6 bases). V was cut by 6 bases and J by 1 base, with 12 bases left in between. From germline, CDR1 is SGHVS and CDR2 FQNEAQ. The CDR3 runs to 14 residues. As DNA, the CDR3 is TGTGCCAGCAGGCAGGGGTTCATCCAAGAGACCCAGTACTTC. Translating gives CASRQGFIQETQYF. Full variable domain (remainder filled in from reference TRBV7-8 and TRBJ2-5): GAGVSQSPRYKVAKRGQDVALRCDPISGHVSLFWYQQALGQGPEFLTYFQNEAQLDKSGLPSDRFFAERPEGSVSTLKIQRTQQEDSAVYLCASRQGFIQETQYFGPGTRLLVL.

This clonotype was seen more than once but under ten times. V gene TRBV12-3 or TRBV12-4 combines with J gene TRBJ2-3, with D hard to call. This CDR3 has 14 amino acids. V was trimmed by 1 base and J by 9 bases, leaving 14 bases between them. CDR3 DNA sequence: TGTGCCAGCAGTTTAGACGGCCTTGCCGCAACGCAGTATTTT. Translation gives CASSLDGLAATQYF.

V and J are TRBV7-6 and TRBJ1-6, with D possibly being TRBD1 (5 bases). The germline V gene has CDR1 SGHVS and CDR2 FNYEAQ. This CDR3 is built from 13 residues. V lost 3 bases and J lost 8, with 8 bases in between. The DNA for the CDR3 is TGTGCCAGCAGCTTGACAGACGATTCACCCCTCCACTTT. Protein sequence: CASSLTDDSPLHF.

This clonotype was observed once. The chain carries TRBV4-1 and TRBJ1-2; 7 nucleotides align to TRBD1. The CDR3 runs to 18 residues. Germline values: CDR1 MGHRA, CDR2 YSYEKL. With V trimmed by 0 bases and J by 2 bases, 12 bases remained unmatched. CDR3 bases: TGCGCCAGCAGCCAAGATGCCCTCTCCGGGACAGTCAACTATGGCTACACCTTC. Translation gives CASSQDALSGTVNYGYTF.

This clonotype occurred a few times. The V gene is TRBV4-3, the J gene TRBJ2-7; D is undetermined. Germline V CDR1 and CDR2: LGHNA, YSLEER. Trimming stripped 0 bases from V and 3 bases from J, with 12 bases between. This CDR3 is built from 15 residues. The CDR3 DNA reads as TGCGCCAGCAGCCAAGATAAATGGCAGAACTACGAGCAGTACTTC. It codes for CASSQDKWQNYEQYF.

This clonotype appeared a few times. The chain combines TRBV4-3 with TRBJ2-3; D tentatively fits TRBD1 or TRBD2 (5 bases each). Trimming cost V 2 bases and J 3 bases, with 15 bases left between them. Germline V gene lookup returns CDR1 LGHNA and CDR2 YSLEER. The CDR3 is made up of 16 amino acids. CDR3 sequence reads: CASSQLTGTLTDTQYF. The CDR3 DNA reads TGCGCCAGCAGCCAACTTACCGGGACCCTAACAGATACGCAGTATTTT.

This clonotype was picked up a small number of times. This chain uses TRBV11-2 with TRBJ2-5; D is undetermined. The CDR3 extends over 15 amino acids. Trimming pared 0 bases from V and 1 base from J, leaving 9 bases between. Germline CDR1 and CDR2: SGHAT and FQNNGV. The CDR3, as DNA: TGTGCCAGCAGCTTAGATCTGTCGGTCCAAGAGACCCAGTACTTC. Protein product: CASSLDLSVQETQYF. Based on the CDR3 plus reference TRBV11-2 and TRBJ2-5, the full variable domain is EAGVAQSPRYKIIEKRQSVAFWCNPISGHATLYWYQQILGQGPKLLIQFQNNGVVDDSQLPKDRFSAERLKGVDSTLKIQPAKLEDSAVYLCASSLDLSVQETQYFGPGTRLLVL.

This clonotype was counted between two and nine times. This chain joins TRBV18 and TRBJ2-3; D is uncertain. CDR1 and CDR2 from the germline V gene are KGHSH and LQKENI. V was cut by 6 bases and J by 3 bases, with 19 bases left in between. The CDR3 covers 16 residues. The CDR3 sequence: CASSPLRALATDTQYF. DNA of the CDR3: TGTGCCAGCTCGCCCTTGAGAGCGTTGGCGACAGATACGCAGTATTTT.

V is TRBV7-2 and J is TRBJ2-7; possibly TRBD1 for D (5 bases). This CDR3 is 14 amino acids long. The germline V and J ends were trimmed by 4 bases and 3 bases, with 13 bases remaining between them. CDR1 is SGHTA, CDR2 FQGNSA, per germline. The CDR3 region is CASSWSGPGYEQYF. The DNA for the CDR3 is TGTGCCAGCAGCTGGTCAGGGCCAGGCTACGAGCAGTACTTC.

The chain joins TRBV10-3 to TRBJ2-7; 7 bases align to TRBD2. The J segment lost 0 bases and the V segment lost 5 bases, leaving 7 bases of the junction unmatched. Germline CDR1 ENHRY, CDR2 SYGVKD. This CDR3 spans 15 amino acids. The CDR3 bases are TGTGCCATCAGTACAGCAGGCGGGAGCTCCTACGAGCAGTACTTC. The encoded protein is CAISTAGGSSYEQYF.

This clonotype was observed a handful of times. The chain is built from TRBV7-9 and TRBJ2-2; no clear D gene. Germline V gene lookup returns CDR1 SEHNR and CDR2 FQNEAQ (reference sequence). Trimming removed 1 base from V and 3 bases from J, with 9 bases in between. The length of the CDR3 is 15 residues. The CDR3 DNA is TGTGCCAGCAGCTTAGATGCCTTTTACACCGGGGAGCTGTTTTTT. Protein product: CASSLDAFYTGELFF.

Many counts were recorded for this clonotype. V and J are TRBV5-1 and TRBJ2-1, with 7 bases aligning to TRBD2. This CDR3 has 19 amino acids. V dropped 1 base and J dropped 0; count of bases not matched to a gene: 13. Looked up from germline, CDR1 is SGHRS and CDR2 is YFSETQ. This CDR3 reads CASSLIPPSGRSSYNEQFF. For the CDR3, the DNA is TGCGCCAGCAGCTTGATTCCGCCTAGCGGTCGGAGCTCCTACAATGAGCAGTTCTTC.

The chain carries TRBV28 and TRBJ1-1; 9 bases are a match to TRBD1. This CDR3 is built from 14 residues. The germline gives CDR1 MDHEN, CDR2 SYDVKM. After removal of 7 bases from V and 4 bases from J, the junction contained 7 bases not matched to a gene. CDR3 nucleotide sequence: TGTGCCAGCATAGACAGGGGGGAGGTCACTGAAGCTTTCTTT. Encoded protein: CASIDRGEVTEAFF.

In this sample, this clonotype turned up a few times. The chain has TRBV10-3 and TRBJ2-2, with a weak D call TRBD2 (6 bases). In germline, CDR1 is ENHRY, CDR2 SYGVKD. This CDR3 has 15 residues. V shed 7 bases and J shed 1 base, with 13 bases lying between them. The CDR3 sequence: CAIKFGAGNTGELFF. The DNA of the CDR3 is TGTGCCATCAAGTTCGGAGCGGGGAACACCGGGGAGCTGTTTTTT.

This clonotype was recorded at least ten times. This chain uses TRBV29-1 with TRBJ2-1, with D perhaps TRBD1 or TRBD2 (5 bases each). Germline CDR1 is SQVTM and CDR2 is ANQGSEA. The CDR3 spans 15 residues. The V end was cut by 2 bases, the J end by 5 bases, with 16 bases between. The CDR3 loop reads CSVELIGTINNEQFF. CDR3 bases: TGCAGCGTTGAACTTATAGGGACGATAAACAATGAGCAGTTCTTC.

Only a few counts were recorded for this clonotype. The chain employs TRBV2 and TRBJ2-5, with D possibly TRBD1 on 5 matching bases. This CDR3 has 14 amino acids. Germline V lookup: CDR1 SNHLY, CDR2 FYNNEI. V lost 7 bases and J 0 bases, leaving 12 bases between the germline ends. This CDR3 is CASKETANQETQYF. The CDR3 bases are TGTGCCAGCAAAGAGACAGCGAACCAAGAGACCCAGTACTTC.

This clonotype was observed a handful of times. The J gene is TRBJ2-7, the V gene TRBV11-2; D perhaps matches TRBD2 (5 bases). CDR3 length equals 12 residues. V gave up 5 bases and J gave up 6 bases, with 11 bases separating them. CDR1 is SGHAT and CDR2 is FQNNGV in the germline V gene. DNA of the CDR3: TGTGCCAGCAGCCGGGGATCCGCCGAGCAGTACTTC. Amino acid sequence: CASSRGSAEQYF. Full variable domain (missing parts from reference TRBV11-2 and TRBJ2-7): EAGVAQSPRYKIIEKRQSVAFWCNPISGHATLYWYQQILGQGPKLLIQFQNNGVVDDSQLPKDRFSAERLKGVDSTLKIQPAKLEDSAVYLCASSRGSAEQYFGPGTRLTVT.

The CDR3 reads CSASRTDRLYEQYF. CDR3 nucleotides: TGCAGTGCTAGTCGGACGGACAGGCTCTACGAGCAGTACTTC. V is TRBV20-1 and J is TRBJ2-7, with 7 positions matching TRBD1. Germline V CDR1 and CDR2: DFQATT, SNEGSKA (reference sequence). The CDR3 has 14 residues. J was trimmed by 3 bases and V by 3 bases; bases with no gene match: 8.

This clonotype was recorded a few times. The chain carries TRBV7-9 and TRBJ2-5, with D perhaps TRBD1 or TRBD2 (6 bases each). V lost 4 bases, J lost 5 bases, and 8 bases lay in between. This CDR3 region has 12 residues. The V gene's germline CDR1 is SEHNR and CDR2 FQNEAQ (reference sequence). CDR3 sequence (DNA): TGTGCCAGCAGCTGGGGGGCTGAGACCCAGTACTTC. This encodes CASSWGAETQYF.